What follows is one TCR beta chain and its context. Its specificity is unknown. This entry is derived from a study of identical twins. The cDNA had a unique molecular identifier and a template-switch universal primer site. TCRdb passed the 5' RACE reads through MiXCR, listing each CDR3 protein once. The sample shows approximately 700,000 distinct CDR3 sequences, around 5.7% of them seen only once. Study outcomes and limitations: Without tracking the same donors, conclusions rested on cross-sectional statistical analysis.

After removal of 5 bases from V and 2 bases from J, the junction contained 9 bases not matched to a gene. The germline V gene encodes CDR1 SQVTM and CDR2 ANQGSEA. There are 15 residues in the CDR3. The sequenced material came from naive T cells sorted from blood. This rearrangement joins TRBV29-1 to TRBJ2-7, with 10 bases matching TRBD1. The origin of this receptor is a man aged 18-30 years in good health. Written as DNA, the CDR3 is TGCAGCGTTTGCCGGTCCGGGACAGGGGCCTACGAGCAGTACTTC. Protein: CSVCRSGTGAYEQYF.